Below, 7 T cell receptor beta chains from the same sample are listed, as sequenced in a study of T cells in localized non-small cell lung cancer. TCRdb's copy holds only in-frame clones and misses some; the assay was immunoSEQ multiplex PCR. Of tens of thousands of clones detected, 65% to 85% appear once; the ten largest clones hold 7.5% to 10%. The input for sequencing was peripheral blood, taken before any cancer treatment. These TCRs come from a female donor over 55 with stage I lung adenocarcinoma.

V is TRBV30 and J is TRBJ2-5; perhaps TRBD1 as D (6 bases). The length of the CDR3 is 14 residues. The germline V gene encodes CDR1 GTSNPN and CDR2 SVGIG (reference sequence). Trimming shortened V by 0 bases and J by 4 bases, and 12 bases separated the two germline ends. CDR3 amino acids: CAWSVSSRGETQYF. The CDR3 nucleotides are TGTGCCTGGAGTGTAAGCAGCAGGGGAGAGACCCAGTACTTC.

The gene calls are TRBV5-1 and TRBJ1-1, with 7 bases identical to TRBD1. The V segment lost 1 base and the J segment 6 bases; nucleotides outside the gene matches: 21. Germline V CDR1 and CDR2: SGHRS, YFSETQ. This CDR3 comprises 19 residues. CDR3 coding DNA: TGCGCCAGCAGCTTGACCTCCACAGGGGCCGGCGCCCGGGCACCTGAAGCTTTCTTT. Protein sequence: CASSLTSTGAGARAPEAFF.

The CDR3 nucleotides read TGTGCCAGCAGTTTAGATGGGGAGACCCAGTACTTC. Translated: CASSLDGETQYF. The chain carries TRBV27 and TRBJ2-5; no reliable D call. The length of the CDR3 is 12 residues. Trimming took 2 bases from V and 5 from J, leaving 6 bases between them. Germline values: CDR1 MNHEY, CDR2 SMNVEV (reference sequence).

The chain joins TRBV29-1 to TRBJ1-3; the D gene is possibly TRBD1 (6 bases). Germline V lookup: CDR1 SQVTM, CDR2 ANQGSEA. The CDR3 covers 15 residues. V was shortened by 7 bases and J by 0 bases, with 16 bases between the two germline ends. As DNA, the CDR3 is TGCAGCGCAGCACAGGGCCTACTCTCTGGAAACACCATATATTTT. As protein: CSAAQGLLSGNTIYF.

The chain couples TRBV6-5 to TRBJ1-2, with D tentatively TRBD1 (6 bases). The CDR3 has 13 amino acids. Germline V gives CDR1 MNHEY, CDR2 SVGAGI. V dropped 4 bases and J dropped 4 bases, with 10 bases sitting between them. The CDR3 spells CASSSGQTYGYTF. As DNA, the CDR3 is TGTGCCAGCAGTTCCGGACAGACCTATGGCTACACCTTC.

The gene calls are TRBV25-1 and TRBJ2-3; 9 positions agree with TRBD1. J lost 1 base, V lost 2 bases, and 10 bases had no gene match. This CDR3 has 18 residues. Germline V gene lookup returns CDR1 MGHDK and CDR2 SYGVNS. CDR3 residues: CASSEITGTGLRTDTQYF. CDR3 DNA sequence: TGTGCCAGCAGTGAAATTACCGGGACAGGGTTACGCACAGATACGCAGTATTTT. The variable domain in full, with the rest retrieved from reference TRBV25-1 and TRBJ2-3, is EADIYQTPRYLVIGTGKKITLECSQTMGHDKMYWYQQDPGMELHLIHYSYGVNSTEKGDLSSESTVSRIRTEHFPLTLESARPSHTSQYLCASSEITGTGLRTDTQYFGPGTRLTVL.

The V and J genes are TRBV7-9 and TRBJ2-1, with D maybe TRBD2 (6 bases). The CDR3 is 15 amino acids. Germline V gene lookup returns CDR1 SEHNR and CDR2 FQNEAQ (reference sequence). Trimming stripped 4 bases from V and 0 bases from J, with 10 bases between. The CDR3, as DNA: TGTGCCAGCAGCTCCCGGGGGAGCTCCTACAATGAGCAGTTCTTC. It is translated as CASSSRGSSYNEQFF.